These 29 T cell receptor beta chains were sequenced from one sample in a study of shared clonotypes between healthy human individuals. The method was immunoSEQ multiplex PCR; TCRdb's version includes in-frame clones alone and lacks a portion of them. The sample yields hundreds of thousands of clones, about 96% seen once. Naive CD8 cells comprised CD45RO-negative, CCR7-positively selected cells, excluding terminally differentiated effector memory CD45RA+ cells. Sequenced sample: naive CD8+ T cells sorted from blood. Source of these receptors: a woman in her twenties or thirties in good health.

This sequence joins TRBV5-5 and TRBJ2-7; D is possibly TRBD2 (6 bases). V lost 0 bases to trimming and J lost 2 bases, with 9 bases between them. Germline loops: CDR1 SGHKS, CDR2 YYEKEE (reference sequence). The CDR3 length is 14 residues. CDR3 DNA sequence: TGTGCCAGCAGCTTGGAGGAGGGCACCTACGAGCAGTACTTC. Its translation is CASSLEEGTYEQYF.

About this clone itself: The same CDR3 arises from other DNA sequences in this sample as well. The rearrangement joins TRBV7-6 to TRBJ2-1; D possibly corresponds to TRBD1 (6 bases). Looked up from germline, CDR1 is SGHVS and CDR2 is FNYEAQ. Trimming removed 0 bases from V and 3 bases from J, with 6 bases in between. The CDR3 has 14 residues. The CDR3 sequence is CASSLAGGYNEQFF. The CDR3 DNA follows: TGTGCCAGCAGCTTAGCAGGGGGCTACAATGAGCAGTTCTTC.

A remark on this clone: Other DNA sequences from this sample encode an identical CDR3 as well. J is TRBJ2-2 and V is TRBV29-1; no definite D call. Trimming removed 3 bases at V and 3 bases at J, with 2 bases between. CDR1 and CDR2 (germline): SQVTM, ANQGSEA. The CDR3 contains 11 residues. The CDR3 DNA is TGCAGCGTTGAGGACACCGGGGAGCTGTTTTTT. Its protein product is CSVEDTGELFF.

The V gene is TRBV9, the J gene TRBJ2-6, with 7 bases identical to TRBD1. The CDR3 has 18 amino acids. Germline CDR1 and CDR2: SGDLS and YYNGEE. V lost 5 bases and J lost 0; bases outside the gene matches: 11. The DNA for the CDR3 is TGTGCCAGCAGTGAATCCGGGACAGCGACCTCTGGGGCCAACGTCCTGACTTTC. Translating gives CASSESGTATSGANVLTF.

The DNA of the CDR3 is TGCGCCAGCAGCTTGGCCGAAGCCTTACAGGGGAGTCCCGAGCAGTACTTC. It specifies CASSLAEALQGSPEQYF. The chain is built from TRBV5-1 and TRBJ2-7, with TRBD1 identical over 7 bases. Germline V gene data show CDR1 as SGHRS and CDR2 as YFSETQ. CDR3 length equals 17 residues. V was clipped by 0 bases and J by 6 bases; unmatched bases: 15.

CDR3 sequence: CATSRPITSGRVEQYF. Written as DNA, the CDR3 is TGTGCCACCAGCAGACCGATTACTAGCGGGAGAGTCGAGCAGTACTTC. The gene calls are TRBV15 and TRBJ2-7, with 11 bases fitting TRBD2. J lost 6 bases, V lost 2 bases, and 9 bases had no gene match. This CDR3 region has 16 residues. Germline CDR1 and CDR2: LNHNV and YYDKDF (reference sequence).

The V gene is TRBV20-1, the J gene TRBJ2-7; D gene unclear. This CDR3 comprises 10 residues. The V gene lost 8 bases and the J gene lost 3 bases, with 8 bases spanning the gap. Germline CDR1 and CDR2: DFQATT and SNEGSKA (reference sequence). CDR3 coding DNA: TGCAGTCCCACCCGCTACGAGCAGTACTTC. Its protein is CSPTRYEQYF.

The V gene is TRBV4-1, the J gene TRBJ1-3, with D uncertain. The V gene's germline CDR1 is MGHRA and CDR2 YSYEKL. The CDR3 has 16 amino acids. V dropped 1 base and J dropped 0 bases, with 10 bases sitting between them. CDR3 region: CASSQVTMTSGNTIYF. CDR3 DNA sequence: TGCGCCAGCAGCCAAGTTACTATGACCTCTGGAAACACCATATATTTT.

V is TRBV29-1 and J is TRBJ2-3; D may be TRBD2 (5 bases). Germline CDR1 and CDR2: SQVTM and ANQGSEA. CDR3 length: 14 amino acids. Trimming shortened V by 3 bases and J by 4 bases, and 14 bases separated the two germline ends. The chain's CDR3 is CSVEVGDQPDTQYF. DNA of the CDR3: TGCAGCGTTGAGGTGGGAGATCAACCAGATACGCAGTATTTT.

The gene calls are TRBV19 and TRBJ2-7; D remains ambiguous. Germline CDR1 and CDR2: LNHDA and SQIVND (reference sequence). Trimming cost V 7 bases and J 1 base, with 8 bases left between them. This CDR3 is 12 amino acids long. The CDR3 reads CASKGDSYEQYF. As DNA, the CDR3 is TGTGCCAGTAAAGGAGATTCCTACGAGCAGTACTTC.

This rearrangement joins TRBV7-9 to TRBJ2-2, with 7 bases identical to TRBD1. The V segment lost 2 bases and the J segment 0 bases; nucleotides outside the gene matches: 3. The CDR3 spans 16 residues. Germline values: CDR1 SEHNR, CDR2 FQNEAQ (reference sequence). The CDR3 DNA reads TGTGCCAGCAGCTTACCGGGACAGACGAACACCGGGGAGCTGTTTTTT. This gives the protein CASSLPGQTNTGELFF.

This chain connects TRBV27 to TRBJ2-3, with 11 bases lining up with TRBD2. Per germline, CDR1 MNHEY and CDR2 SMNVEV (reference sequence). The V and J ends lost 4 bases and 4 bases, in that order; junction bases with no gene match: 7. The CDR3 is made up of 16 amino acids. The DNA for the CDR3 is TGTGCCAGCAGTTCCCTAGCGGGAGGTGTGGCAGATACGCAGTATTTT. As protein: CASSSLAGGVADTQYF.

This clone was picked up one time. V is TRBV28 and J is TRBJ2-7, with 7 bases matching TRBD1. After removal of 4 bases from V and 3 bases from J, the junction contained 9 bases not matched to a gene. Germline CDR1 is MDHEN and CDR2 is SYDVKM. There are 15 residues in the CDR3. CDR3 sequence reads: CASSSRQGVFYEQYF. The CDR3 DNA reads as TGTGCCAGCAGTTCTCGACAGGGAGTTTTCTACGAGCAGTACTTC.

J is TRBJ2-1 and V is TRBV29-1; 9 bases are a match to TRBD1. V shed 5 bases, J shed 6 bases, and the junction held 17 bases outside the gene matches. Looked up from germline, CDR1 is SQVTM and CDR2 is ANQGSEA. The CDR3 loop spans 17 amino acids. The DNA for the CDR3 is TGCAGCGTTAACCCCCAGCCGGGACAGGGCATCTTCAATGAGCAGTTCTTC. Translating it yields CSVNPQPGQGIFNEQFF.

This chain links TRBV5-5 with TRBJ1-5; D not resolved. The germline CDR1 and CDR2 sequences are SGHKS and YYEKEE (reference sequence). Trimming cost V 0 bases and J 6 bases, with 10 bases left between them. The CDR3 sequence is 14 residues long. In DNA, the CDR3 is TGTGCCAGCAGCTTGGCCAACGAGGTTCAGCCCCAGCATTTT. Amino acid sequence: CASSLANEVQPQHF.

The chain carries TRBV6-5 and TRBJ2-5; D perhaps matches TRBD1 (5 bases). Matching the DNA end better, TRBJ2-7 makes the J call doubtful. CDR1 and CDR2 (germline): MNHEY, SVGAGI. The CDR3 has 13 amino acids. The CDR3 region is CASSYDSSYEQYF. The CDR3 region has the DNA TGTGCCAGCAGTTACGACAGCTCCTACGAGCAGTACTTC.

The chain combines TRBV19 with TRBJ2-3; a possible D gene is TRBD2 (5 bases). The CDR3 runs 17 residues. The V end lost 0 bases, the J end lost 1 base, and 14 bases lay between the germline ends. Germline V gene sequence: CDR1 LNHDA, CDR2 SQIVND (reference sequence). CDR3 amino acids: CASSIDLDGMGTDTQYF. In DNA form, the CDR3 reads TGTGCCAGTAGTATAGATCTTGACGGGATGGGCACAGATACGCAGTATTTT.

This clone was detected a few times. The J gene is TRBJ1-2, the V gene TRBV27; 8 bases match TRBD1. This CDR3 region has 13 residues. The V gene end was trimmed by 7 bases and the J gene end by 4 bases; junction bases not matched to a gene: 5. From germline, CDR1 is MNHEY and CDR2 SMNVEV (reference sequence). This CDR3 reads CASTLGTGYGYTF. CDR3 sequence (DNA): TGTGCCAGCACCCTAGGGACAGGCTATGGCTACACCTTC.

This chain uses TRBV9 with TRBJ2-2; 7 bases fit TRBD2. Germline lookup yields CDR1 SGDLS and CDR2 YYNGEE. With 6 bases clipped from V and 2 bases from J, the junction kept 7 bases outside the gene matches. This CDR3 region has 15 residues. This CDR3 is CASTDLAGNTGELFF. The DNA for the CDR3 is TGTGCCAGCACGGATTTAGCGGGTAACACCGGGGAGCTGTTTTTT.

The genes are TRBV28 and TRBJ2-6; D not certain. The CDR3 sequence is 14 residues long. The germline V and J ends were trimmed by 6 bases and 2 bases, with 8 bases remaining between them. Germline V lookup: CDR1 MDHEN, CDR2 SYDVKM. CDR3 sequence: CASSLTTGANVLTF. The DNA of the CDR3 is TGTGCCAGCAGCTTAACCACTGGGGCCAACGTCCTGACTTTC.

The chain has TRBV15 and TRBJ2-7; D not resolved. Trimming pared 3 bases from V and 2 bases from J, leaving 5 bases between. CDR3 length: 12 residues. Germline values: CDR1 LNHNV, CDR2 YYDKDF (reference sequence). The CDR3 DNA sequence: TGTGCCACCAGCAGTCTCACCTACGAGCAGTACTTC. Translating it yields CATSSLTYEQYF.

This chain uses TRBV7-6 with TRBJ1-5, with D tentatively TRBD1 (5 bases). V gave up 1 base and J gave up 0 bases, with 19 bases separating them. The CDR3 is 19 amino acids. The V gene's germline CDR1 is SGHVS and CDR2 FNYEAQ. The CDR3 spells CASSLDPTGGGYSNQPQHF. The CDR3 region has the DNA TGTGCCAGCAGCTTAGACCCCACGGGGGGAGGTTATAGCAATCAGCCCCAGCATTTT.

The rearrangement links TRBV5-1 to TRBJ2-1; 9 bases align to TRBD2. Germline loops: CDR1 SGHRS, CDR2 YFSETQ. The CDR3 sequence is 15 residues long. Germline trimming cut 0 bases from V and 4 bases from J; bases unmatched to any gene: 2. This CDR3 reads CASSLASGEYNEQFF. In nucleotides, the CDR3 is TGCGCCAGCAGCTTGGCTAGCGGGGAGTACAATGAGCAGTTCTTC.

The CDR3 nucleotides read TGCAGCGTTGAAGGCCTACTTCTGGGGGGGGAGACCCAGTACTTC. Amino acids: CSVEGLLLGGETQYF. The chain combines TRBV29-1 with TRBJ2-5; 7 bases match TRBD2. V was clipped by 1 base and J by 5 bases; unmatched bases: 10. The CDR3 is made up of 15 amino acids. Germline V lookup: CDR1 SQVTM, CDR2 ANQGSEA.

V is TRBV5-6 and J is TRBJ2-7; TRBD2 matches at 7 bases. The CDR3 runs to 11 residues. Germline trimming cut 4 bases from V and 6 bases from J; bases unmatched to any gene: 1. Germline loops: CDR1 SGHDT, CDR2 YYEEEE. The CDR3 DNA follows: TGTGCCAGCAGCCAGCGGGGCGAGCAGTACTTC. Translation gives CASSQRGEQYF. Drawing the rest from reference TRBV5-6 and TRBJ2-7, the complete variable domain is DAGVTQSPTHLIKTRGQQVTLRCSPKSGHDTVSWYQQALGQGPQFIFQYYEEEERQRGNFPDRFSGHQFPNYSSELNVNALLLGDSALYLCASSQRGEQYFGPGTRLTVT.

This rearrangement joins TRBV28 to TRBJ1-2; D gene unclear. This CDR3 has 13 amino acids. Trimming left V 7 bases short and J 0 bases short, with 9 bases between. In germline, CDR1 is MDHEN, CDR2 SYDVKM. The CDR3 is CASTSDANYGYTF. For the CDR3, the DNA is TGTGCCAGCACCTCAGACGCTAACTATGGCTACACCTTC.

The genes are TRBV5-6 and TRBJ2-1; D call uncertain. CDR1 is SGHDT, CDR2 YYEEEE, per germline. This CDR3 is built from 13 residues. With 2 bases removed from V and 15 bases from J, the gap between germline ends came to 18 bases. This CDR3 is CASSLGAREITFF. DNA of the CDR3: TGTGCCAGCAGCTTAGGCGCCCGAGAGATCACGTTCTTC.

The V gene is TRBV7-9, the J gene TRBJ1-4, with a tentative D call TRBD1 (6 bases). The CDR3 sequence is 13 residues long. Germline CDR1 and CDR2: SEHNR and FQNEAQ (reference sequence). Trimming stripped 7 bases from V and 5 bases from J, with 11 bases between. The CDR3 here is CASIGQLNEKLFF. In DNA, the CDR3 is TGTGCCAGCATCGGACAGCTAAATGAAAAACTGTTTTTT.

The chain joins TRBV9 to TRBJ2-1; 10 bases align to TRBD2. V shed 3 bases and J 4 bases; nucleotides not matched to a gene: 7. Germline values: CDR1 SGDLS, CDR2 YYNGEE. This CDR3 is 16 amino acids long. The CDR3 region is CASSEGAGGSYNEQFF. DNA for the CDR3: TGTGCCAGCAGCGAGGGAGCGGGAGGGTCGTACAATGAGCAGTTCTTC. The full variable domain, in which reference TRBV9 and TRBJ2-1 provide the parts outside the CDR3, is DSGVTQTPKHLITATGQRVTLRCSPRSGDLSVYWYQQSLDQGLQFLIQYYNGEERAKGNILERFSAQQFPDLHSELNLSSLELGDSALYFCASSEGAGGSYNEQFFGPGTRLTVL.